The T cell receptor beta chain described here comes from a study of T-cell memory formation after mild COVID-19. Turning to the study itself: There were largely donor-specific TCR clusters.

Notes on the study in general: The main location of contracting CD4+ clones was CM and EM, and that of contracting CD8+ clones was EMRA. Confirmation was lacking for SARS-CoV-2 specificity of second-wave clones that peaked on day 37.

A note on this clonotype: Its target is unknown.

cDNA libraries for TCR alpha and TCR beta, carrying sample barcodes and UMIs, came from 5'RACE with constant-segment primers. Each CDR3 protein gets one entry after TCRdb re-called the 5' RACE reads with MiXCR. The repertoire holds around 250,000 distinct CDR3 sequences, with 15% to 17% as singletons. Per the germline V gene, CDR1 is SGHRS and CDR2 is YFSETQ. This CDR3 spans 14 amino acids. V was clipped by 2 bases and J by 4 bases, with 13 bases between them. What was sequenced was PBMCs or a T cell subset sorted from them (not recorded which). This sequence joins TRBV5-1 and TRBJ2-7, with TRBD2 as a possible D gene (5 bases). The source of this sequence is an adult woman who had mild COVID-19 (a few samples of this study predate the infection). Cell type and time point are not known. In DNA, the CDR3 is TGCGCCAGCAGCTTATTCAGCGGATCTTACGAGCAGTACTTC. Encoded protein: CASSLFSGSYEQYF.